The present entry profiles one T cell receptor beta chain with its context. The data derive from a study of CD8 T cells in Susac syndrome. TEMRA cells were FACS-enriched, unlike CD8+ and CD4+ T cells, which were negatively isolated. This CDR3 has 13 residues. Germline V lookup: CDR1 PRHDT, CDR2 FYEKMQ (reference sequence). V was trimmed by 5 bases and J by 3 bases, leaving 10 bases between them. The RNA, roughly 0.45 to 1 ug, was put through reverse transcription using random hexamers. It was immunoSEQ multiplex PCR that amplified TCR beta CDR3 across 54 Vbeta and 13 Jbeta. TCRdb re-called the immunoSEQ multiplex PCR reads through MiXCR, storing one row per CDR3 protein. The table includes 150,000 to 190,000 distinct CDR3 sequences, approximately 94% detected once.

The TCR sequence derives from a human donor with multiple sclerosis. The chain carries TRBV13 and TRBJ1-2; a weak D match, TRBD1 (5 bases). Specimen: CD8+ T cells from PBMCs. In DNA form, the CDR3 reads TGTGCCAGCAGCCGACAGAGGGACTATGGCTACACCTTC. Translated, it gives CASSRQRDYGYTF.